These 3 T cell receptor beta chains came from one sample sequenced in a study of T-cell memory formation after mild COVID-19. TCRdb re-derived calls from the 5' RACE reads in MiXCR, one entry per CDR3 protein. The sample has under 150,000 distinct CDR3 sequences; approximately 22% are singletons. What was sequenced was PBMCs or a T cell subset sorted from them (not recorded which). The origin of the receptors is a man younger than 35 who had mild COVID-19 (a few samples of this study predate the infection). Cell type and time point are not known.

V usage is TRBV10-3 and J usage is TRBJ1-2, with D perhaps matching TRBD1 (6 bases). The germline CDR1 and CDR2 sequences are ENHRY and SYGVKD. The CDR3 spans 14 residues. The V gene lost 10 bases and the J gene lost 5 bases, with 20 bases spanning the gap. The chain's CDR3 is CATRDIGGIYGYTF. The CDR3 DNA reads TGTGCCACTCGGGACATCGGAGGGATATATGGCTACACCTTC.

This clonotype has a handful of counts. The rearrangement joins TRBV29-1 to TRBJ2-1, with 13 bases matching TRBD2. The CDR3 is 14 amino acids. J lost 7 bases, V lost 3 bases, and 3 bases had no gene match. Looked up from germline, CDR1 is SQVTM and CDR2 is ANQGSEA. CDR3 sequence (DNA): TGCAGCGTTGATGGGACTAGCGGGGATAATGAGCAGTTCTTC. This translates into CSVDGTSGDNEQFF.

This clonotype occurred a few times. V gene TRBV4-1 combines with J gene TRBJ2-3; D gene unclear. V was clipped by 3 bases and J by 1 base, with 11 bases between them. The CDR3 length is 15 residues. Germline-derived CDR1 and CDR2 are MGHRA and YSYEKL. The CDR3 loop is CASSHPALRTDTQYF. CDR3 DNA sequence: TGCGCCAGCAGCCATCCGGCTCTACGCACAGATACGCAGTATTTT.